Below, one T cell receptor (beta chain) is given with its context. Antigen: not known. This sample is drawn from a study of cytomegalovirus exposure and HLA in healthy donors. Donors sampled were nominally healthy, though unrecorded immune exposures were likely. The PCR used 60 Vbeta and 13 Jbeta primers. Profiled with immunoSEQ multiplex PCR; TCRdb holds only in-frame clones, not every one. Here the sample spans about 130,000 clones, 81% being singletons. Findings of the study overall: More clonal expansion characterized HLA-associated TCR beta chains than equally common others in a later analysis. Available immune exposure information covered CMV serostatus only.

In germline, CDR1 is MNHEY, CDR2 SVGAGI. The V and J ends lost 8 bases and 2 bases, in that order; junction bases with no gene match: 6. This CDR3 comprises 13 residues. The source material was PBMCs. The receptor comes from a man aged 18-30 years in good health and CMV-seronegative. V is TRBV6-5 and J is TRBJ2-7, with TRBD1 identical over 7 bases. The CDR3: CASGTAGAYEQYF. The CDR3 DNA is TGTGCCAGCGGGACAGCCGGGGCCTACGAGCAGTACTTC.